Presented here are 5 T cell receptor beta chains from one specimen sequenced in a study of PD-1 blockade in classical Hodgkin lymphoma. Every patient was affected by relapse after autologous stem cell transplantation, while exposure to brentuximab vedotin was not uniform. Libraries were prepared by immunoSEQ multiplex PCR; TCRdb keeps only in-frame clonotypes and omits some of them. The sample holds under 15,000 clones; 75% to 95% are singletons and the top ten take about 11%. The sample consisted of peripheral blood mononuclear cells (PBMCs), taken at baseline. The source of these receptors is a human donor with classical Hodgkin lymphoma.

V and J are TRBV10-3 and TRBJ2-7; unclear D gene. Germline assignment: CDR1 ENHRY and CDR2 SYGVKD. This CDR3 has 13 amino acids. Trimming stripped 2 bases from V and 2 bases from J, with 7 bases between. The CDR3 is CAISETSTYEQYF. As DNA, the CDR3 is TGTGCCATCAGTGAGACTTCCACCTACGAGCAGTACTTC.

The chain links TRBV5-1 to TRBJ1-4; D possibly corresponds to TRBD1 (5 bases). The CDR3 spans 14 residues. Trimming took 2 bases from V and 7 from J, leaving 12 bases between them. The germline gives CDR1 SGHRS, CDR2 YFSETQ. CDR3 amino acids: CASSLGGGSEKLFF. Written as DNA, the CDR3 is TGCGCCAGCAGCTTAGGCGGGGGAAGTGAAAAACTGTTTTTT.

V and J are TRBV6-5 and TRBJ2-5; no reliable D call. With 7 bases removed from V and 5 bases from J, the gap between germline ends came to 8 bases. Germline CDR1 and CDR2: MNHEY and SVGAGI. This CDR3 comprises 11 residues. The CDR3 DNA sequence: TGTGCCAGCACCGCCGGGGAGACCCAGTACTTC. As protein: CASTAGETQYF.

The chain couples TRBV5-1 to TRBJ2-1, with a weak D call TRBD1 (5 bases). CDR1 is SGHRS, CDR2 YFSETQ, per germline. There are 13 residues in the CDR3. Trimming took off 4 bases at V and 10 bases at J, with 15 bases between the two ends. The CDR3 region has the DNA TGCGCCAGCAGCGTATCTTCAGGGCGGGAGCAGTTCTTC. Protein: CASSVSSGREQFF.

This clone was observed a few times. The chain has TRBV5-4 and TRBJ1-6; D ambiguous. Trimming pared 1 base from V and 7 bases from J, leaving 12 bases between. The CDR3 has 15 amino acids. Germline loops: CDR1 SGHNT, CDR2 YYREEE (reference sequence). The CDR3 bases are TGTGCCAGCAGCTTGTGGTCACGACAAAATTCACCCCTCCACTTT. This encodes CASSLWSRQNSPLHF. The variable domain in full, completed from reference TRBV5-4 and TRBJ1-6, reads ETGVTQSPTHLIKTRGQQVTLRCSSQSGHNTVSWYQQALGQGPQFIFQYYREEENGRGNFPPRFSGLQFPNYSSELNVNALELDDSALYLCASSLWSRQNSPLHFGNGTRLTVT.